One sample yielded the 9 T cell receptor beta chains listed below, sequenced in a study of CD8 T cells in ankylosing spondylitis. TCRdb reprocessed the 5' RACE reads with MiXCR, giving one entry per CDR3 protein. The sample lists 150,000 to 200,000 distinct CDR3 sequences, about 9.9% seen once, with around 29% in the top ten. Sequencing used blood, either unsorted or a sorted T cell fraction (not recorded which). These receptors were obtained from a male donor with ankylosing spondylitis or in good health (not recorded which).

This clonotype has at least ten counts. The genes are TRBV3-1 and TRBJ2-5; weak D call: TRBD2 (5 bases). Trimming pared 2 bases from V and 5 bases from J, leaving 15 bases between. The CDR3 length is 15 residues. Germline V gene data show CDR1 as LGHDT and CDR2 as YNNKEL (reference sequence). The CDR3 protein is CASSQRSGVTETQYF. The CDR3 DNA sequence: TGTGCCAGCAGCCAACGGAGCGGTGTTACTGAGACCCAGTACTTC.

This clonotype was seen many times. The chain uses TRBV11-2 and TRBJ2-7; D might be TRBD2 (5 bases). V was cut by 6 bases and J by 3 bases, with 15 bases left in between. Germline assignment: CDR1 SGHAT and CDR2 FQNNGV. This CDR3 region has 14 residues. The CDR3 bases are TGTGCCAGCAGTCCTCTCGGACTTGGCTACGAGCAGTACTTC. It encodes CASSPLGLGYEQYF.

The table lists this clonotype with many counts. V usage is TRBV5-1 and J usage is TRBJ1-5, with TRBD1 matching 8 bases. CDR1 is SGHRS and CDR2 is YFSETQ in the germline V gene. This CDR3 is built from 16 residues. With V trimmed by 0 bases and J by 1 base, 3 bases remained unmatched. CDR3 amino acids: CASSLGDRGSNQPQHF. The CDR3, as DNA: TGCGCCAGCAGCTTGGGCGACAGGGGCAGCAATCAGCCCCAGCATTTT.

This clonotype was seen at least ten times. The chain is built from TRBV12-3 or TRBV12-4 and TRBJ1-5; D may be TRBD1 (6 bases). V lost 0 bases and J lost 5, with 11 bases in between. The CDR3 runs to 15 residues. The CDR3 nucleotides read TGTGCCAGCAGTTTAGCAGGGGGTGGGGATCAGCCCCAGCATTTT. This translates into CASSLAGGGDQPQHF.

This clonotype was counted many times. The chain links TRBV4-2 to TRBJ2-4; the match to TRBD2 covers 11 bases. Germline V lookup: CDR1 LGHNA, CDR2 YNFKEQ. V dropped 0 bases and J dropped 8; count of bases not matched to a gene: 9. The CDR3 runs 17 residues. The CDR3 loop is CASSQDGLAGGSDIQYF. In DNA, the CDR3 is TGTGCCAGCAGCCAAGATGGCCTAGCGGGAGGCTCGGACATTCAGTACTTC.

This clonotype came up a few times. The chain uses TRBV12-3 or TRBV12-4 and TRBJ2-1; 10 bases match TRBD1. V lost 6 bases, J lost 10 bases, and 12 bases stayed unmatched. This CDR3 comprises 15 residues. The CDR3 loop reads CASSPRQGARREQFF. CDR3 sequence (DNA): TGTGCCAGCAGCCCCCGACAGGGGGCTCGTCGGGAGCAGTTCTTC.

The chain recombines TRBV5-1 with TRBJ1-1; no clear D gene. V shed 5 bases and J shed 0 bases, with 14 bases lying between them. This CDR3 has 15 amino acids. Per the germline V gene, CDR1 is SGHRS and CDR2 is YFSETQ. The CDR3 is CASRFREAMNTEAFF. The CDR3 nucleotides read TGCGCCAGCAGGTTCCGGGAGGCCATGAACACTGAAGCTTTCTTT. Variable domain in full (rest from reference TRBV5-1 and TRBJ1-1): KAGVTQTPRYLIKTRGQQVTLSCSPISGHRSVSWYQQTPGQGLQFLFEYFSETQRNKGNFPGRFSGRQFSNSRSEMNVSTLELGDSALYLCASRFREAMNTEAFFGQGTRLTVV.

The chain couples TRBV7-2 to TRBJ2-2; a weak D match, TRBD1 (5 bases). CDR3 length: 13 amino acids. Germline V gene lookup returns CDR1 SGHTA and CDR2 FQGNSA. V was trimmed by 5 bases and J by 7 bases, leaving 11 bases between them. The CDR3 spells CASSPITGGELFF. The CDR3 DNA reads TGTGCCAGCAGCCCTATCACAGGCGGGGAGCTGTTTTTT. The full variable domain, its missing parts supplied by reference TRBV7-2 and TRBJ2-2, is GAGVSQSPSNKVTEKGKDVELRCDPISGHTALYWYRQSLGQGLEFLIYFQGNSAPDKSGLPSDRFSAERTGGSVSTLTIQRTQQEDSAVYLCASSPITGGELFFGEGSRLTVL.

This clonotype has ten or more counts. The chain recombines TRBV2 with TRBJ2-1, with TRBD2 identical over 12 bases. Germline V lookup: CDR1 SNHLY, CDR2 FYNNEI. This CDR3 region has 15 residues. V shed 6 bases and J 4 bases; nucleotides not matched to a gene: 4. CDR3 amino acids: CASSSLAGGYNEQFF. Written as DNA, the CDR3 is TGTGCCAGCAGCTCTCTAGCGGGGGGGTACAATGAGCAGTTCTTC.